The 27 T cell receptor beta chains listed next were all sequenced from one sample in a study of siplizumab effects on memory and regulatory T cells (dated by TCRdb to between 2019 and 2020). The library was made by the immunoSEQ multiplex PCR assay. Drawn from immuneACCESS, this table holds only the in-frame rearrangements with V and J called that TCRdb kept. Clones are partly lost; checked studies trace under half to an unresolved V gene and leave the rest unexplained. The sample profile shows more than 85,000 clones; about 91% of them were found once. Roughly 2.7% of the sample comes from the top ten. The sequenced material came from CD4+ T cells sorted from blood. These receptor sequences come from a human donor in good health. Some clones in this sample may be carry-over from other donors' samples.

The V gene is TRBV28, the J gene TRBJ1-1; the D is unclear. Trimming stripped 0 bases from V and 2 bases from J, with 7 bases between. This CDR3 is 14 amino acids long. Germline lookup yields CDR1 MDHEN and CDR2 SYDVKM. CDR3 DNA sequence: TGTGCCAGCAGTTTATGGTCAGATAACACTGAAGCTTTCTTT. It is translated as CASSLWSDNTEAFF.

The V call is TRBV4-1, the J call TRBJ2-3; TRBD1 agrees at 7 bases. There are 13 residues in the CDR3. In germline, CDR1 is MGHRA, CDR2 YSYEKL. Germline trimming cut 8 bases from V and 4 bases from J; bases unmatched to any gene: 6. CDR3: CASARDSPDTQYF. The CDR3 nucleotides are TGCGCCAGCGCCAGGGACAGTCCAGATACGCAGTATTTT.

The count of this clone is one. DNA for the CDR3: TGTGCCTGGATCGGGTGGGTCTTGAACACTGAAGCTTTCTTT. Protein sequence: CAWIGWVLNTEAFF. This sequence joins TRBV30 and TRBJ1-1, with unresolved D. CDR1 GTSNPN and CDR2 SVGIG come from the germline V gene (reference sequence). There are 14 residues in the CDR3. Trimming took off 4 bases at V and 0 bases at J, with 12 bases between the two ends.

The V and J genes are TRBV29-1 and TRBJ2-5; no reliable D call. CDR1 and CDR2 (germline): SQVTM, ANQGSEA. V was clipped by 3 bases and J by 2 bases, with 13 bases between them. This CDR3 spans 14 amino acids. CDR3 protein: CSVDLALVQETQYF. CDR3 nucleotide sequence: TGCAGCGTTGACTTGGCACTCGTACAAGAGACCCAGTACTTC.

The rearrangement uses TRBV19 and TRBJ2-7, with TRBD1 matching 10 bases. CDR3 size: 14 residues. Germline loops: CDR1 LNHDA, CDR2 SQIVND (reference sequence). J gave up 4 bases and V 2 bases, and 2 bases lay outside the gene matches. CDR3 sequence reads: CASSIPGQGYEQYF. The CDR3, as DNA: TGTGCCAGTAGTATACCGGGACAGGGGTACGAGCAGTACTTC. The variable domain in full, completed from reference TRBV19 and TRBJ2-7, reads DGGITQSPKYLFRKEGQNVTLSCEQNLNHDAMYWYRQDPGQGLRLIYYSQIVNDFQKGDIAEGYSVSREKKESFPLTVTSAQKNPTAFYLCASSIPGQGYEQYFGPGTRLTVT.

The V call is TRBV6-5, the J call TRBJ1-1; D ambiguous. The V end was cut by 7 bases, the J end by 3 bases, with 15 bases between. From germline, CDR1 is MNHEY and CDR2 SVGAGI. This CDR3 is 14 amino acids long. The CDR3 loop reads CASTLDPADTEAFF. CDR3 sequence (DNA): TGTGCCAGCACACTGGACCCGGCGGACACTGAAGCTTTCTTT.

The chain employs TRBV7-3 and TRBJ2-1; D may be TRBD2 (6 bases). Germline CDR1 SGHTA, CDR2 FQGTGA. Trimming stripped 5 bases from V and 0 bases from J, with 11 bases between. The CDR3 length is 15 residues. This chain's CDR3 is CASSAQTSSYNEQFF. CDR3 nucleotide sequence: TGTGCCAGCAGCGCACAGACTAGCTCCTACAATGAGCAGTTCTTC.

The CDR3 reads CASGNGEQYF. CDR3 nucleotides: TGTGCCAGCGGAAACGGCGAGCAGTACTTC. The chain combines TRBV28 with TRBJ2-7; no definite D call. V lost 8 bases, J lost 6 bases, and 8 bases lay in between. Germline CDR1 and CDR2: MDHEN and SYDVKM. The CDR3 runs to 10 residues.

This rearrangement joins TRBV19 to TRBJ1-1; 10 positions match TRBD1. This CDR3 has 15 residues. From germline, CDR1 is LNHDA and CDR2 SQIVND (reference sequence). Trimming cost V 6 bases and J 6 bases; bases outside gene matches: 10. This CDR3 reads CASRPGTGVSAEAFF. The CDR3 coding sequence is TGTGCCAGTAGACCGGGGACAGGGGTAAGCGCTGAAGCTTTCTTT. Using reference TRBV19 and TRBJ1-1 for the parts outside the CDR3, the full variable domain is DGGITQSPKYLFRKEGQNVTLSCEQNLNHDAMYWYRQDPGQGLRLIYYSQIVNDFQKGDIAEGYSVSREKKESFPLTVTSAQKNPTAFYLCASRPGTGVSAEAFFGQGTRLTVV.

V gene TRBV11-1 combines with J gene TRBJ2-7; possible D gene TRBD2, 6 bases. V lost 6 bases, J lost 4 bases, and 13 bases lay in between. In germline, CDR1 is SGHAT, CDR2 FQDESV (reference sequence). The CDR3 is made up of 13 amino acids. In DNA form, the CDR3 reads TGTGCCAGCAGTCAAGGGACTCCTTACGAGCAGTACTTC. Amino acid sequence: CASSQGTPYEQYF.

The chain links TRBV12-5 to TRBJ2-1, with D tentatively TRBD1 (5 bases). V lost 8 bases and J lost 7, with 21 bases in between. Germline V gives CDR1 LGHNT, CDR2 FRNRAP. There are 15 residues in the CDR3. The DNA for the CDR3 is TGTGCTAGTAAAGGGGATCTCAGCCTAGTTAATGAGCAGTTCTTC. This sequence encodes CASKGDLSLVNEQFF.

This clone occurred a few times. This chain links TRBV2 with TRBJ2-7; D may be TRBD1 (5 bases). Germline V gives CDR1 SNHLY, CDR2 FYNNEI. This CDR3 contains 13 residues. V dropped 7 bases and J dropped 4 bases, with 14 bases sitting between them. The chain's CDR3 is CASMVDSLYEQYF. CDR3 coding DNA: TGTGCCAGCATGGTCGACAGTCTGTACGAGCAGTACTTC.

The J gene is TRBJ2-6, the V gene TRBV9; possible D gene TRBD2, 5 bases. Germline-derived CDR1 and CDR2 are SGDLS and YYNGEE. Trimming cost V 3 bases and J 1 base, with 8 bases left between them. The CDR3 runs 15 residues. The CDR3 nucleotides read TGTGCCAGCAGCGCCACGGGGTCTGGGGCCAACGTCCTGACTTTC. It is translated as CASSATGSGANVLTF.

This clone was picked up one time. The CDR3 bases are TGTGCCAGCAGCTTATTCGGACTAGCGGGAGATCGGGAGCAGTTCTTC. Residues: CASSLFGLAGDREQFF. This chain links TRBV7-3 with TRBJ2-1, with 13 bases matching TRBD2. The CDR3 contains 16 residues. Looked up from germline, CDR1 is SGHTA and CDR2 is FQGTGA. J gave up 10 bases and V 2 bases, and 8 bases lay outside the gene matches.

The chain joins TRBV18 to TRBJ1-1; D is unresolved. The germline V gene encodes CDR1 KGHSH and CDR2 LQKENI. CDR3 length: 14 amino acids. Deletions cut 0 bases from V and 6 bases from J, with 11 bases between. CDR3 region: CASSPPVVGAEAFF. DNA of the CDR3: TGTGCCAGCTCACCACCGGTTGTGGGCGCTGAAGCTTTCTTT.

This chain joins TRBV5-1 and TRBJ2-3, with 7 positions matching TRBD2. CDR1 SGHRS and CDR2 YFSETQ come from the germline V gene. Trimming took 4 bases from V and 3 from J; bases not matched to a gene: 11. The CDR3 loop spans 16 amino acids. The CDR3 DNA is TGCGCCAGCAGCCCGGACGGGAGGCTGGGGACAGATACGCAGTATTTT. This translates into CASSPDGRLGTDTQYF. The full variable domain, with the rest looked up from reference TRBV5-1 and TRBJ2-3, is KAGVTQTPRYLIKTRGQQVTLSCSPISGHRSVSWYQQTPGQGLQFLFEYFSETQRNKGNFPGRFSGRQFSNSRSEMNVSTLELGDSALYLCASSPDGRLGTDTQYFGPGTRLTVL.

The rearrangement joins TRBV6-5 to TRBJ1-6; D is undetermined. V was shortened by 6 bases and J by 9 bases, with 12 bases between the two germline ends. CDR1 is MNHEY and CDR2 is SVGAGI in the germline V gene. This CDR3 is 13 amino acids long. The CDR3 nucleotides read TGTGCCAGCAGGCGGAGTGGGAGTTCACCCCTCCACTTT. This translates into CASRRSGSSPLHF.

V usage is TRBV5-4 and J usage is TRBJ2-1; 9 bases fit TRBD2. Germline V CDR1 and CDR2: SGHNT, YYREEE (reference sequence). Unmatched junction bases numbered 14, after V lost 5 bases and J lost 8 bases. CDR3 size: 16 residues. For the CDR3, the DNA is TGTGCCAGCAGTCCCGAGCCGGGACTAGCCTCCCATGAGCAGTTCTTC. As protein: CASSPEPGLASHEQFF.

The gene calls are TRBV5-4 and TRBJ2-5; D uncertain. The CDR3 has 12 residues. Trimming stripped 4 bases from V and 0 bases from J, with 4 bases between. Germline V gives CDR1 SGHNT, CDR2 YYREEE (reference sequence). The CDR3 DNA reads TGTGCCAGCAGCCGGTACCAAGAGACCCAGTACTTC. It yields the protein CASSRYQETQYF.

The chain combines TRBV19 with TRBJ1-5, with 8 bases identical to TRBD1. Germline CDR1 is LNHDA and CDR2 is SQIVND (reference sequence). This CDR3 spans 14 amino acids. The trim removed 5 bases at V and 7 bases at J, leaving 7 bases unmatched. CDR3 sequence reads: CASSFTGGRQPQHF. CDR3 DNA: TGTGCCAGTAGTTTTACAGGGGGAAGACAGCCCCAGCATTTT.

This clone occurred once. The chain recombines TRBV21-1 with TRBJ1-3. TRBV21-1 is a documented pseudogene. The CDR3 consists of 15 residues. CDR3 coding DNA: TGTGCCAGCAGCAGCGAGTACTTCTCTGGAAACACCATATATTTT. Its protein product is CASSSEYFSGNTIYF.

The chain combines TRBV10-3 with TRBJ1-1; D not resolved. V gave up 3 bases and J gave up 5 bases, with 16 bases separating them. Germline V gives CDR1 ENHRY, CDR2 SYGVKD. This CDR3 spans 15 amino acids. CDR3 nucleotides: TGTGCCATCAGTGACGGAATAACAGAGGGAACTGAAGCTTTCTTT. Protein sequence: CAISDGITEGTEAFF.

CDR3 amino acids: CASSMTSGRARELFF. The DNA of the CDR3 is TGCGCCAGCAGCATGACTAGCGGGAGGGCCCGGGAGCTGTTTTTT. The rearrangement joins TRBV5-1 to TRBJ2-2; TRBD2 matches 14 bases. The CDR3 extends over 15 amino acids. Trimming took 4 bases from V and 9 from J; bases not matched to a gene: 5. Germline CDR1 is SGHRS and CDR2 is YFSETQ.

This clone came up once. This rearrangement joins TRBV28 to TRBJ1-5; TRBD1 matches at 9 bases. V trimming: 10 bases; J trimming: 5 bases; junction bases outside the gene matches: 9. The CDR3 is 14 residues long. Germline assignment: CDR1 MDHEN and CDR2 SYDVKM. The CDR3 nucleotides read TGTGCCACCATCAAGACAGGGGGTTATCAGCCCCAGCATTTT. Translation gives CATIKTGGYQPQHF.

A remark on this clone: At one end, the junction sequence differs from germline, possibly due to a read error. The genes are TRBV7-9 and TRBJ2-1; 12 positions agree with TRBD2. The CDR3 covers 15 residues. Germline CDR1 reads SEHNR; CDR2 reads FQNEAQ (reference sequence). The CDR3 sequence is CTSSLTSGRYNEQFF. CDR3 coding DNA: TGTACCAGCAGCCTCACTAGCGGGAGGTACAATGAGCAGTTCTTC.

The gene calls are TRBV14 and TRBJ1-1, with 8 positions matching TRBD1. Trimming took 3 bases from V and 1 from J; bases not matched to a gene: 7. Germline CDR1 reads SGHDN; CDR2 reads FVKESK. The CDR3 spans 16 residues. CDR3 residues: CASSHPAGTGNTEAFF. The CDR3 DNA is TGTGCCAGCAGCCACCCAGCCGGGACAGGGAACACTGAAGCTTTCTTT.

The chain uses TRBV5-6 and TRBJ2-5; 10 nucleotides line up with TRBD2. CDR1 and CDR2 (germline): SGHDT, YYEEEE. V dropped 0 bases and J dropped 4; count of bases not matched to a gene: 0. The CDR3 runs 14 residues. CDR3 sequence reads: CASSLGLAGETQYF. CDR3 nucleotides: TGTGCCAGCAGCTTGGGACTAGCGGGAGAGACCCAGTACTTC.